The T cell receptor (beta chain) described here comes from a study of OX40 agonist ivuxolimab in advanced cancers. About the study: Allowance was made for prior anti-PD-1, anti-PD-L1 or anti-CTLA-4 therapy, and roughly 39% had some.

Generated by immunoSEQ multiplex PCR, the TCRdb table keeps only in-frame clones and is missing some. The table includes about 97,000 clones, roughly nine tenths detected once. CDR3 size: 15 residues. The V gene lost 5 bases and the J gene lost 1 base, with 14 bases spanning the gap. CDR1 is LNHNV and CDR2 is YYDKDF in the germline V gene (reference sequence). The chain uses TRBV15 and TRBJ1-2; no clear D gene. The sequence was collected from an adult with an advanced solid tumor such as melanoma, head and neck, liver or kidney cancer. The material was CD4+ or CD8+ T cells sorted from blood, obtained in a trial of the OX40 agonist ivuxolimab. The CDR3 region has the DNA TGTGCCACCAGCCCCACGAAGACTCGTAACTATGGCTACACCTTC. Residues: CATSPTKTRNYGYTF.